The 23 T cell receptor beta chains below all came from one sample that was sequenced in a study of blood T cell repertoires in COVID-19. This table comes from immunoSEQ multiplex PCR, and its TCRdb copy is limited to in-frame clones, with some not included. This table holds about 480,000 clones, approximately 89% found once. The sample comprised peripheral blood. These TCRs come from a man between 18 and 29 years old with COVID-19, enrolled during active disease.

V and J are TRBV5-1 and TRBJ2-5; D is unclear. Germline assignment: CDR1 SGHRS and CDR2 YFSETQ. The CDR3 runs to 11 residues. Trimming removed 2 bases from V and 5 bases from J, with 4 bases in between. This CDR3 is CASSFEETQYF. For the CDR3, the DNA is TGCGCCAGCAGCTTTGAGGAGACCCAGTACTTC.

The chain recombines TRBV25-1 with TRBJ1-2; 8 positions match TRBD1. Germline CDR1 reads MGHDK; CDR2 reads SYGVNS. Trimming took 6 bases from V and 3 from J; bases not matched to a gene: 9. The CDR3 contains 15 residues. In nucleotides, the CDR3 is TGTGCCAGCAGAGGGACGTCGGACAGGGACTATGGCTACACCTTC. Translation gives CASRGTSDRDYGYTF.

The gene calls are TRBV3-1 (or the pseudogene TRBV3-2) and TRBJ1-2, with 7 bases matching TRBD1. The germline gives CDR1 LGHDT, CDR2 YNNKEL (reference sequence). This CDR3 comprises 15 residues. Losses at the gene ends were 5 bases for V and 1 base for J; bases not matched to a gene: 7. Here the CDR3 reads CASSKRDRVNYGYTF. As DNA, the CDR3 is TGTGCCAGCAGCAAACGGGACAGAGTTAACTATGGCTACACCTTC.

This chain links TRBV5-4 with TRBJ1-1; tentative D call: TRBD1 (5 bases). Germline-derived CDR1 and CDR2 are SGHNT and YYREEE (reference sequence). The CDR3 runs 15 residues. The V end lost 9 bases, the J end lost 1 base, and 19 bases lay between the germline ends. CDR3 DNA: TGTGCCACACGACGGTCCAGGGATAGGAACACTGAAGCTTTCTTT. Encoded protein: CATRRSRDRNTEAFF.

The chain couples TRBV12-3 or TRBV12-4 to TRBJ2-7, with D perhaps matching TRBD1 (6 bases). This CDR3 contains 13 residues. V was clipped by 3 bases and J by 4 bases, with 10 bases between them. The CDR3: CASSLRTVYEQYF. The CDR3 nucleotides are TGTGCCAGCAGTTTGAGGACAGTATACGAGCAGTACTTC.

The chain recombines TRBV7-9 with TRBJ1-2; D is undetermined. The CDR3 is 17 residues long. Germline V gene data show CDR1 as SEHNR and CDR2 as FQNEAQ (reference sequence). The germline V and J ends were trimmed by 0 bases and 9 bases, with 23 bases remaining between them. CDR3 sequence: CASSLATDRLPYGSYTF. The CDR3 bases are TGTGCCAGCAGCTTAGCGACCGATCGACTCCCCTATGGTAGCTACACCTTC.

This clone was detected a few times. The chain uses TRBV9 and TRBJ1-1, with D tentatively TRBD1 (5 bases). CDR1 is SGDLS, CDR2 YYNGEE, per germline. The V gene lost 3 bases and the J gene lost 7 bases, with 13 bases spanning the gap. This CDR3 spans 13 amino acids. DNA for the CDR3: TGTGCCAGCAGCGGCGGGGGGAGACTTGAAGCTTTCTTT. It codes for CASSGGGRLEAFF.

The J gene is TRBJ2-1, the V gene TRBV7-2; a possible D gene is TRBD2 (6 bases). This CDR3 has 14 residues. CDR1 and CDR2 (germline): SGHTA, FQGNSA. The V and J ends lost 5 bases and 0 bases respectively, with 8 bases between them. The chain's CDR3 is CASSRESSYNEQFF. In nucleotides, the CDR3 is TGTGCCAGCAGCCGGGAGAGCTCCTACAATGAGCAGTTCTTC.

The V gene is TRBV2, the J gene TRBJ1-2, with TRBD1 matching 7 bases. V lost 7 bases and J lost 5; bases outside the gene matches: 7. The germline CDR1 and CDR2 sequences are SNHLY and FYNNEI. The CDR3 is made up of 13 amino acids. The CDR3, as DNA: TGTGCCAGCATCTCAGGGGGTTCATATGGCTACACCTTC. Amino acid sequence: CASISGGSYGYTF.

The CDR3 is CASSHHYNEQFF. DNA for the CDR3: TGCGCCAGCAGCCACCATTACAATGAGCAGTTCTTC. The chain recombines TRBV4-1 with TRBJ2-1; D call uncertain. CDR3 length: 12 residues. Trimming stripped 3 bases from V and 4 bases from J, with 4 bases between. Germline CDR1 is MGHRA and CDR2 is YSYEKL.

Here the CDR3 DNA reads TGTGCCACCAGCAGAGTCCGGGGGAGTAGCTCCTACAATGAGCAGTTCTTC. Its protein is CATSRVRGSSSYNEQFF. The genes are TRBV15 and TRBJ2-1; D perhaps matches TRBD2 (6 bases). The CDR3 covers 17 residues. Germline V gene lookup returns CDR1 LNHNV and CDR2 YYDKDF (reference sequence). V gave up 1 base and J gave up 0 bases, with 13 bases separating them. The full variable domain, completed using reference TRBV15 and TRBJ2-1, is DAMVIQNPRYQVTQFGKPVTLSCSQTLNHNVMYWYQQKSSQAPKLLFHYYDKDFNNEADTPDNFQSRRPNTSFCFLDIRSPGLGDTAMYLCATSRVRGSSSYNEQFFGPGTRLTVL.

The table lists this clone with a count of one. The V gene is TRBV7-6, the J gene TRBJ2-5; D is possibly TRBD1 (6 bases). In germline, CDR1 is SGHVS, CDR2 FNYEAQ. The germline V and J ends were trimmed by 5 bases and 4 bases, with 17 bases remaining between them. The CDR3 totals 15 residues. The DNA for the CDR3 is TGTGCCAGCAGCCCCCGGACAGCCCGAGCAGAGACCCAGTACTTC. This translates into CASSPRTARAETQYF.

The chain joins TRBV2 to TRBJ2-1; 7 nucleotides match TRBD1. Trimming removed 8 bases from V and 3 bases from J; junction bases left unmatched: 7. In germline, CDR1 is SNHLY, CDR2 FYNNEI. The CDR3 is 14 amino acids. CDR3 sequence reads: CASLPGQNYNEQFF. CDR3 bases: TGTGCCAGCCTCCCGGGACAGAACTACAATGAGCAGTTCTTC.

For the CDR3, the DNA is TGCGCCAGCAGTGAGGCGGGGGGGAACACTGAAGCTTTCTTT. Protein: CASSEAGGNTEAFF. V usage is TRBV10-1 and J usage is TRBJ1-1; weak D call: TRBD1 (5 bases). V was trimmed by 2 bases and J by 1 base, leaving 8 bases between them. Germline CDR1 WNHNN, CDR2 SYGVQD (reference sequence). This CDR3 has 14 amino acids.

V is TRBV29-1 and J is TRBJ2-7, with TRBD1 identical over 8 bases. Germline V gene sequence: CDR1 SQVTM, CDR2 ANQGSEA. The CDR3 loop spans 13 amino acids. The ends lost 5 bases at V and 2 bases at J; junction bases unmatched: 5. As DNA, the CDR3 is TGCAGCGTTTTGTCAGGGGGCCCCTACGAGCAGTACTTC. Translation: CSVLSGGPYEQYF.

The V and J genes are TRBV5-1 and TRBJ1-2; possibly TRBD1 for D (5 bases). Per germline, CDR1 SGHRS and CDR2 YFSETQ. The length of the CDR3 is 16 residues. Between the trimmed V and J ends, which lost 1 base and 8 bases, there was a span of 21 bases. CDR3 region: CASSLLQGMEYGGYTF. For the CDR3, the DNA is TGCGCCAGCAGCTTGCTCCAGGGCATGGAGTACGGAGGCTACACCTTC.

The V gene is TRBV19, the J gene TRBJ1-5, with 9 bases aligning to TRBD1. J was trimmed by 7 bases and V by 9 bases; bases with no gene match: 4. This CDR3 comprises 12 residues. Germline values: CDR1 LNHDA, CDR2 SQIVND (reference sequence). The CDR3 bases are TGTGCCAGCCAGGACAGGGGACAGCCCCAGCATTTT. Translation gives CASQDRGQPQHF.

The chain is built from TRBV4-1 and TRBJ2-5; D ambiguous. The CDR3 loop spans 13 amino acids. Trimming pared 1 base from V and 4 bases from J, leaving 7 bases between. CDR1 and CDR2 (germline): MGHRA, YSYEKL. CDR3 in amino acids: CASSQVNGETQYF. Written as DNA, the CDR3 is TGCGCCAGCAGCCAAGTTAACGGAGAGACCCAGTACTTC.

The chain uses TRBV18 and TRBJ2-5; TRBD2 agrees at 9 bases. Per germline, CDR1 KGHSH and CDR2 LQKENI. The ends lost 0 bases at V and 5 bases at J; junction bases unmatched: 7. This CDR3 comprises 16 residues. This CDR3 reads CASSPPWREGRETQYF. The DNA of the CDR3 is TGTGCCAGCTCACCACCGTGGCGGGAGGGTCGCGAGACCCAGTACTTC.

This clone appeared once. The rearrangement links TRBV27 to TRBJ2-7; 8 bases fit TRBD2. Unmatched junction bases numbered 7, after V lost 2 bases and J lost 7 bases. The germline gives CDR1 MNHEY, CDR2 SMNVEV (reference sequence). The CDR3 totals 14 residues. CDR3 in amino acids: CASSLGLAPSEQYF. Written as DNA, the CDR3 is TGTGCCAGCAGTTTAGGACTAGCCCCGAGTGAGCAGTACTTC.

This clone turned up a few times. The rearrangement links TRBV7-2 to TRBJ1-6, with 7 bases lining up with TRBD1. The CDR3 runs 16 residues. V shed 2 bases and J 6 bases; nucleotides not matched to a gene: 7. Germline V CDR1 and CDR2: SGHTA, FQGNSA. This CDR3 reads CASSLQSGGINSPLHF. The CDR3 bases are TGTGCCAGCAGCTTACAATCAGGGGGAATTAATTCACCCCTCCACTTT. Full variable domain (rest looked up from reference TRBV7-2 and TRBJ1-6): GAGVSQSPSNKVTEKGKDVELRCDPISGHTALYWYRQSLGQGLEFLIYFQGNSAPDKSGLPSDRFSAERTGGSVSTLTIQRTQQEDSAVYLCASSLQSGGINSPLHFGNGTRLTVT.

This sequence joins TRBV14 and TRBJ2-7; D is perhaps TRBD2 (6 bases). The germline V and J ends were trimmed by 1 base and 6 bases, with 13 bases remaining between them. The CDR3 has 14 amino acids. The germline V gene encodes CDR1 SGHDN and CDR2 FVKESK. Written as DNA, the CDR3 is TGTGCCAGCAGCCAAGTAGGGGCGGGAACCGAGCAGTACTTC. Residues: CASSQVGAGTEQYF.

The chain recombines TRBV28 with TRBJ1-1, with 7 bases lining up with TRBD1. Per germline, CDR1 MDHEN and CDR2 SYDVKM. J lost 0 bases, V lost 4 bases, and 8 bases had no gene match. The CDR3 spans 16 residues. The CDR3 DNA sequence: TGTGCCAGCAGTTCCCCTCTGGGACAGATGAACACTGAAGCTTTCTTT. It specifies CASSSPLGQMNTEAFF.